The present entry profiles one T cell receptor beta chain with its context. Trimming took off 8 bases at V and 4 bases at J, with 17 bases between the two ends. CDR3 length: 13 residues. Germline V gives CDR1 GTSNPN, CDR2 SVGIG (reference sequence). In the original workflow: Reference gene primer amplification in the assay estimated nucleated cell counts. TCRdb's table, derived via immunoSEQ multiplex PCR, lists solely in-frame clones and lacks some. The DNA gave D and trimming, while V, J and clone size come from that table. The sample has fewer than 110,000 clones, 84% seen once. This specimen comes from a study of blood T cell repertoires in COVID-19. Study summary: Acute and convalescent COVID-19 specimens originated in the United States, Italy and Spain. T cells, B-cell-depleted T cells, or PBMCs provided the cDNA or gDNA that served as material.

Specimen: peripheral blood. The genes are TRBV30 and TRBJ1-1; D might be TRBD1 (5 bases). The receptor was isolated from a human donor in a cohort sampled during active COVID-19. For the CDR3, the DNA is TGTGCCCGGTTTGGGACCGGGGGCACTGAAGCTTTCTTT. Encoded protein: CARFGTGGTEAFF.